Each of the 4 T cell receptor beta chains below was sequenced from the same sample in a study of neurological immune-mediated disorders. One entry per CDR3 protein results from TCRdb running MiXCR on the 5' RACE reads. The sample includes roughly 80,000 distinct CDR3 sequences, roughly 17% of them seen just once. Material for sequencing was PBMCs. The source is a woman aged 40 to 55 in good health.

This clonotype was recorded at least ten times. This chain joins TRBV6-5 and TRBJ1-4, with D possibly matching TRBD1 (5 bases). The CDR3 is 15 residues long. The V and J ends lost 5 bases and 5 bases respectively, with 15 bases between them. The germline CDR1 and CDR2 sequences are MNHEY and SVGAGI. This CDR3 reads CASSPGGGINEKLFF. CDR3 DNA: TGTGCCAGCAGTCCGGGGGGAGGGATAAATGAAAAACTGTTTTTT.

The V and J genes are TRBV6-5 and TRBJ2-5; the D gene is possibly TRBD1 (6 bases). V lost 7 bases and J lost 4, with 10 bases in between. This CDR3 is built from 12 residues. CDR1 and CDR2 (germline): MNHEY, SVGAGI. The CDR3 region is CASKGVSETQYF. The CDR3 DNA follows: TGTGCCAGCAAGGGGGTTTCAGAGACCCAGTACTTC.

This clonotype came up many times. V gene TRBV6-5 combines with J gene TRBJ1-3; 11 nucleotides line up with TRBD1. This CDR3 has 12 residues. V trimming: 9 bases; J trimming: 12 bases; junction bases outside the gene matches: 7. Germline V CDR1 and CDR2: MNHEY, SVGAGI. CDR3: CASLSGTGGIYF. As DNA, the CDR3 is TGTGCCAGTCTAAGTGGGACAGGGGGCATATATTTT.

V usage is TRBV5-4 and J usage is TRBJ2-5; D uncertain. Germline V CDR1 and CDR2: SGHNT, YYREEE (reference sequence). The CDR3 totals 13 residues. Trimming pared 0 bases from V and 5 bases from J, leaving 8 bases between. The chain's CDR3 is CASSLASIETQYF. The DNA for the CDR3 is TGTGCCAGCAGCTTGGCCAGCATCGAGACCCAGTACTTC.